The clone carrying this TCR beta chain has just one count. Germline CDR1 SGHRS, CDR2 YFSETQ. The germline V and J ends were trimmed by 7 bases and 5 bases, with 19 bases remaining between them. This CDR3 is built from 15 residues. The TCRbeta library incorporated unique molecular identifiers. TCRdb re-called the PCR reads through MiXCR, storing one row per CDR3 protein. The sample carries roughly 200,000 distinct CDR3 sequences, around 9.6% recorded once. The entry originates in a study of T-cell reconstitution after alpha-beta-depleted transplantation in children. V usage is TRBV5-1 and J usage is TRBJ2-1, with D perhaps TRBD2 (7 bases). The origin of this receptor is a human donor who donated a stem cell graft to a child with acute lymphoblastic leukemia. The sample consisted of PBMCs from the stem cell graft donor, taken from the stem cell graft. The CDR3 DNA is TGCGCCAGCCGTCGGTGGGAGGGGGGTCACAATGAGCAGTTCTTC. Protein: CASRRWEGGHNEQFF.